This T cell receptor beta chain was captured by sequencing in a study of cytomegalovirus exposure and HLA in healthy donors. The PCR ran on 60 Vbeta and 13 Jbeta primers. TCRdb keeps only in-frame clones here, not all; method: immunoSEQ multiplex PCR. The sample includes around 280,000 clones, about 90% of them seen just once. Concerning this clone: The antigen is unknown.

Trimming removed 1 base at V and 4 bases at J, with 16 bases between. The CDR3 spans 15 residues. Per the germline V gene, CDR1 is GTSNPN and CDR2 is SVGIG (reference sequence). Study-wide points: Roughly uniform sequencing depth across donors was assumed, possibly incorrectly. Information on immune exposure was restricted to one variable (CMV serostatus). In a later analysis, an Asian-associated ancestry cluster reportedly showed fewer N-insertions than the roughly 730-donor mean. Accurate predictions that matched the HLA-A and HLA-B alleles of most subjects were reportedly made from TCR beta sequences.

The clonotype originates from a woman under 30 in good health and CMV-seronegative. The sample comprised PBMCs. This sequence joins TRBV30 and TRBJ1-1; weak D call: TRBD1 (6 bases). The CDR3 DNA is TGTGCCTGGAGTGGGTGGCACAGGGTGGCCACTGAAGCTTTCTTT. Protein product: CAWSGWHRVATEAFF. The full variable domain, with the rest looked up from reference TRBV30 and TRBJ1-1, is SQTIHQWPATLVQPVGSPLSLECTVEGTSNPNLYWYRQAAGRGLQLLFYSVGIGQISSEVPQNLSASRPQDRQFILSSKKLLLSDSGFYLCAWSGWHRVATEAFFGQGTRLTVV.